The 14 T cell receptor beta chains reported below all come from one sample, sequenced in a study of shared clonotypes between healthy human individuals. Repertoires were generated with immunoSEQ multiplex PCR, while TCRdb's copy carries only in-frame clones and drops some. The sample carries 500,000 to 550,000 clones, about 96% recorded once. Sequencing input: naive CD4+ T cells sorted from blood. Noted subset: CD45RA+ positively selected. Source of these receptors: a woman aged 25 to 39 in good health.

The V and J genes are TRBV7-4 and TRBJ1-4, with 8 nucleotides matching TRBD1. CDR1 and CDR2 (germline): SGHVT, SQSDAQ. Unmatched junction bases numbered 5, after V lost 4 bases and J lost 4 bases. The CDR3 spans 15 residues. DNA of the CDR3: TGTGCCAGCAGCTCCGACAGGGGAGTTAATGAAAAACTGTTTTTT. Amino acid sequence: CASSSDRGVNEKLFF.

This chain joins TRBV10-3 and TRBJ2-1, with D possibly being TRBD2 (6 bases). CDR1 and CDR2 (germline): ENHRY, SYGVKD. The CDR3 has 12 residues. V shed 4 bases and J shed 7 bases, with 8 bases lying between them. CDR3 bases: TGTGCCATCAGTGTGACTAGTAATGAGCAGTTCTTC. Its translation is CAISVTSNEQFF.

The genes are TRBV23-1 and TRBJ2-7; TRBD2 matches 10 bases. TRBV23-1 is an ORF for which the function is uncertain. The V gene end was trimmed by 7 bases and the J gene end by 4 bases; junction bases not matched to a gene: 7. The CDR3 extends over 14 amino acids. CDR3 residues: CASTGAGGPYEQYF. The DNA of the CDR3 is TGCGCCAGCACGGGAGCGGGAGGGCCTTACGAGCAGTACTTC.

The count of this clone is one. The genes are TRBV28 and TRBJ2-7, with D unresolved. The ends were cut back, 5 bases at V and 2 bases at J, with 7 bases in the middle. This CDR3 contains 12 residues. CDR1 and CDR2 from the germline V gene are MDHEN and SYDVKM. This chain's CDR3 is CASSQVAYEQYF. The CDR3 bases are TGTGCCAGCAGTCAGGTTGCCTACGAGCAGTACTTC.

The V and J genes are TRBV7-7 and TRBJ2-7; 7 positions agree with TRBD1. Germline CDR1 SSHAT, CDR2 FNYEAQ (reference sequence). The CDR3 totals 14 residues. Unmatched junction bases numbered 4, after V lost 5 bases and J lost 0 bases. Written as DNA, the CDR3 is TGTGCCAGCAGCCCACAGGGGATCTCCTACGAGCAGTACTTC. It codes for CASSPQGISYEQYF.

This clone was counted a few times. The chain has TRBV2 and TRBJ2-7, with 8 bases fitting TRBD1. CDR1 and CDR2 (germline): SNHLY, FYNNEI. The CDR3 totals 12 residues. V shed 6 bases and J 4 bases; nucleotides not matched to a gene: 2. Written as DNA, the CDR3 is TGTGCCAGCAGGGACAGGGAATACGAGCAGTACTTC. Translating it yields CASRDREYEQYF.

The CDR3 bases are TGTACAATAGGGGGGCAGTCAGACCTCCACGAGCAGTACTTC. The encoded protein is CTIGGQSDLHEQYF. J is TRBJ2-7 and V is TRBV6-1, with D perhaps matching TRBD1 or TRBD2 (6 bases each). The CDR3 has 14 residues. In germline, CDR1 is MNHNS, CDR2 SASEGT.

This clone was recorded a few times. The sample has other DNA sequences that encode this CDR3 too. The chain couples TRBV2 to TRBJ1-5; D gene unclear. This CDR3 region has 12 residues. V was cut by 6 bases and J by 0 bases, with 3 bases left in between. The germline V gene encodes CDR1 SNHLY and CDR2 FYNNEI. CDR3 DNA sequence: TGTGCCAGCAGGGATAGCAATCAGCCCCAGCATTTT. It specifies CASRDSNQPQHF.

J is TRBJ2-1 and V is TRBV7-9; 10 bases are shared with TRBD2. Trimming at V came to 1 base and at J to 7 bases, leaving 7 bases not matched to a gene. CDR3 length: 16 amino acids. The V gene's germline CDR1 is SEHNR and CDR2 FQNEAQ (reference sequence). For the CDR3, the DNA is TGTGCCAGCAGCTTAGGAGCGGGAGGGCCGACGAATGAGCAGTTCTTC. This sequence encodes CASSLGAGGPTNEQFF.

This clone was picked up one time. V gene TRBV4-1 combines with J gene TRBJ2-7; weak D call: TRBD2 (5 bases). The germline V gene has CDR1 MGHRA and CDR2 YSYEKL. Trimming stripped 6 bases from V and 2 bases from J, with 17 bases between. This CDR3 is 15 amino acids long. The CDR3 here is CASRTRPGTTYEQYF. The CDR3 bases are TGCGCCAGCAGGACCAGACCGGGAACGACCTACGAGCAGTACTTC.

V usage is TRBV14 and J usage is TRBJ1-2; TRBD1 matches 9 bases. The V gene's germline CDR1 is SGHDN and CDR2 FVKESK. The V and J ends lost 2 bases and 4 bases, in that order; junction bases with no gene match: 2. The CDR3 is made up of 14 amino acids. The CDR3 DNA reads as TGTGCCAGCAGCCAACCGGGACAGGGCTATGGCTACACCTTC. Translation gives CASSQPGQGYGYTF.

The chain is built from TRBV7-9 and TRBJ1-3; 7 nucleotides line up with TRBD1. The CDR3 extends over 16 amino acids. Germline CDR1 is SEHNR and CDR2 is FQNEAQ (reference sequence). The V segment lost 2 bases and the J segment 0 bases; nucleotides outside the gene matches: 4. CDR3 loop: CASSLFWDSSGNTIYF. CDR3 nucleotide sequence: TGTGCCAGCAGCTTATTTTGGGACAGCTCTGGAAACACCATATATTTT.

CDR3 sequence: CASSPWGGEQYF. Written as DNA, the CDR3 is TGTGCCAGTAGTCCGTGGGGCGGGGAGCAGTACTTC. This chain connects TRBV19 to TRBJ2-7; D tentatively fits TRBD1 or TRBD2 (5 bases each). Looked up from germline, CDR1 is LNHDA and CDR2 is SQIVND (reference sequence). The CDR3 sequence is 12 residues long. V lost 5 bases and J lost 7, with 12 bases in between.

This clone was seen only once. The V and J genes are TRBV11-2 and TRBJ1-5, with D hard to call. The CDR3 covers 14 residues. V lost 5 bases to trimming and J lost 8 bases, with 16 bases between them. Germline assignment: CDR1 SGHAT and CDR2 FQNNGV. This CDR3 is CASSPHPRGEPQHF. The CDR3 DNA is TGTGCCAGCAGCCCACACCCGCGAGGTGAGCCCCAGCATTTT.